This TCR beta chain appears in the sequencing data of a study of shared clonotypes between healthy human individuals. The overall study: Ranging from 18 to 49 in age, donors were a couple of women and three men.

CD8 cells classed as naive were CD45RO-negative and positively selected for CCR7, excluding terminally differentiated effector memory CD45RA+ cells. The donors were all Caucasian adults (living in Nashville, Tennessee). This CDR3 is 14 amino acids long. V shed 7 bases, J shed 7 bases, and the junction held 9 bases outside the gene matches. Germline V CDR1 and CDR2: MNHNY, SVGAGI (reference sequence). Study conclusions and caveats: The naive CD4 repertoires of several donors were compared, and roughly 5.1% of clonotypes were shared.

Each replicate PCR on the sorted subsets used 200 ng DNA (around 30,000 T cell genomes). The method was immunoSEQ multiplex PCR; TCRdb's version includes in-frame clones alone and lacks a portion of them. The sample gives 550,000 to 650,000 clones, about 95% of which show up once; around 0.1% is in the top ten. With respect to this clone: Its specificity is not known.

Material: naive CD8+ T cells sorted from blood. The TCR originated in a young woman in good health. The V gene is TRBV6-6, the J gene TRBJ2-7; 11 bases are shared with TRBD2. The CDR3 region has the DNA TGTGCCAGCACAGTAGCGGGAGGGCCGGGAGAGCAGTACTTC. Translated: CASTVAGGPGEQYF.